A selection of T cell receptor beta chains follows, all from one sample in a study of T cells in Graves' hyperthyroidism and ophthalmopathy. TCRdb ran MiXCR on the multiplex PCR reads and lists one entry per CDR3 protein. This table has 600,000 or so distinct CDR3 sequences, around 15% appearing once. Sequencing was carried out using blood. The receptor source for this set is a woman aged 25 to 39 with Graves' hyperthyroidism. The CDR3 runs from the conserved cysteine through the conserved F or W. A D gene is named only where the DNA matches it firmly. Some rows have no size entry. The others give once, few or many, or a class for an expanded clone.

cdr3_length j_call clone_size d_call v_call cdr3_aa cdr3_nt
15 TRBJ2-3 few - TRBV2 CASSVEAGRTDTQYF TGTGCCAGCAGTGTGGAAGCGGGTAGGACAGATACGCAGTATTTT
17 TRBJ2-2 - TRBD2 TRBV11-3 CASSPTSGRARAGELFF TGTGCCAGCAGCCCGACTAGCGGGAGGGCCCGGGCCGGGGAGCTGTTTTTT
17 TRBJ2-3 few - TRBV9 CASSVGRGFPSTDTQYF TGTGCCAGCAGCGTAGGCCGTGGCTTTCCAAGCACAGATACGCAGTATTTT
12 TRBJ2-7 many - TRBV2 CASSVAGYEQYF TGTGCCAGCAGTGTAGCAGGCTACGAGCAGTACTTC
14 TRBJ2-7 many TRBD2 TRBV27 CASSFGGASYEQYF TGTGCCAGCAGTTTCGGGGGGGCATCGTACGAGCAGTACTTC
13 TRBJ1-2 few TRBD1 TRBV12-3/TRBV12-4 CASSQGQAARYTF TGTGCCAGCAGTCAAGGACAGGCGGCACGCTACACCTTC
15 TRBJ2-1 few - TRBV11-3 CASSLTRGSYNEQFF TGTGCCAGCAGCTTAACCCGGGGTTCCTACAATGAGCAGTTCTTC
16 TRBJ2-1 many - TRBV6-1 CASSERSSREYNEQFF TGTGCCAGCAGTGAGAGGTCTAGCCGGGAGTACAATGAGCAGTTCTTC
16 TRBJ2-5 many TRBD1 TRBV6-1 CASRPTGGAPYGTQYF TGTGCCTCTCGGCCTACAGGGGGCGCCCCTTACGGGACCCAGTACTTC
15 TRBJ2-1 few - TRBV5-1 CASSLVPGGGNEQFF TGCGCCAGCAGCTTGGTGCCAGGGGGGGGGAATGAGCAGTTCTTC
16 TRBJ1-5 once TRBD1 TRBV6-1 CASSEPGQGINQPQHF TGTGCCAGCAGCGAACCGGGACAGGGAATCAATCAGCCCCAGCATTTT
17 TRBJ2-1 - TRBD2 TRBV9 CASSARLESGSLNEQFF TGTGCCAGCAGCGCACGACTTGAAAGCGGGAGTCTTAATGAGCAGTTCTTC
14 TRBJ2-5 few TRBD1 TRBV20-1 CSATKQQGGETQYF TGCAGTGCTACCAAACAACAGGGGGGAGAGACCCAGTACTTC
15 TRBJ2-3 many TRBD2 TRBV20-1 CSATGGGGSTDTQYF TGCAGTGCCACCGGGGGGGGCGGGAGCACAGATACGCAGTATTTT
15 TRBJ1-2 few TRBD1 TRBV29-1 CTTGDRDNRGYGYTF TGCACCACTGGGGACAGGGACAACAGGGGCTATGGCTACACCTTC
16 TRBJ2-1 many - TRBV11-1 CASNSRVFGSYNEQFF TGTGCCAGCAACTCCCGGGTGTTCGGCTCCTACAATGAGCAGTTCTTC
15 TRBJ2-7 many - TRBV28 CASSSPGLAPYEQYF TGTGCCAGCAGTTCCCCGGGACTGGCCCCCTACGAGCAGTACTTC
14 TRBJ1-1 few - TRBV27 CASRGWESNTEAFF TGTGCCAGCAGGGGGTGGGAATCGAACACTGAAGCTTTCTTT
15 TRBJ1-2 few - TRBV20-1 CSALPTGRRNYGYTF TGCAGTGCTCTCCCAACGGGACGGAGGAACTATGGCTACACCTTC
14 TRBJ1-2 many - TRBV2 CASSEVRRTYGYTF TGTGCCAGCAGTGAAGTCAGGCGGACCTATGGCTACACCTTC
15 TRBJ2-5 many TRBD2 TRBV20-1 CSARSLAEIQETQYF TGCAGTGCTAGATCCCTAGCGGAGATCCAAGAGACCCAGTACTTC
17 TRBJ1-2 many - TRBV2 CASSEPRQAGAANGYTF TGTGCCAGCAGTGAACCCCGACAGGCGGGGGCTGCTAATGGCTACACCTTC
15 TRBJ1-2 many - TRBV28 CASSPLPKRGGGYTF TGTGCCAGCAGTCCACTACCCAAACGGGGCGGTGGCTACACCTTC
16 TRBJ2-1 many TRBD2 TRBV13 CASSSQTSGVYNEQFF TGTGCCAGCAGCAGCCAAACTAGCGGGGTCTACAATGAGCAGTTCTTC
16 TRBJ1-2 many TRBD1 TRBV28 CASSLEGALRGYGYTF TGTGCCAGCAGTTTAGAGGGGGCACTAAGGGGGTATGGCTACACCTTC
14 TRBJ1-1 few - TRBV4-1 CASSQDLGNTEAFF TGCGCCAGCAGCCAAGATTTAGGGAACACTGAAGCTTTCTTT
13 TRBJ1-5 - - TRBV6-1 CASLRPSNQPQHF TGTGCCAGCCTTCGACCTAGCAATCAGCCCCAGCATTTT
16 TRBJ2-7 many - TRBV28 CASSLAGRFGSYEQYF TGTGCCAGCAGTTTAGCTGGACGGTTTGGCTCCTACGAGCAGTACTTC
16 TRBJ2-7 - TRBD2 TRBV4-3 CASSQDRLAGSYEQYF TGCGCCAGCAGCCAAGATCGACTAGCGGGTAGCTACGAGCAGTACTTC
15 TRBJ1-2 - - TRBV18 CASSPNYQGNYGYTF TGTGCCAGCTCACCAAATTATCAGGGGAACTATGGCTACACCTTC
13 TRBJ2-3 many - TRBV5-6 CASSLWRTDTQYF TGTGCCAGCAGCTTGTGGAGGACAGATACGCAGTATTTT
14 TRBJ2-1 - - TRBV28 CASSYGGERNEQFF TGTGCCAGCAGTTATGGGGGAGAGCGAAATGAGCAGTTCTTC
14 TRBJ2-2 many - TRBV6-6 CASSYDLSTGELFF TGTGCCAGCAGTTACGACCTTAGTACCGGGGAGCTGTTTTTT
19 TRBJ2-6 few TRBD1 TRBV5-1 CASSTGGDRGLPGANVLTF TGCGCCAGCAGCACGGGGGGGGACAGGGGCCTCCCTGGGGCCAACGTCCTGACTTTC
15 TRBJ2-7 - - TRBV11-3 CASSRPFRDTYEQYF TGTGCCAGCAGCCGTCCCTTTCGGGATACCTACGAGCAGTACTTC
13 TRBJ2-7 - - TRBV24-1 CATSDAISYEQYF TGTGCCACCAGTGACGCGATTTCCTACGAGCAGTACTTC
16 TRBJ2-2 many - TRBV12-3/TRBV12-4 CASSLGRGLNTGELFF TGTGCCAGCAGTTTGGGCCGGGGGCTAAACACCGGGGAGCTGTTTTTT
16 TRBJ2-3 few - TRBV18 CASSPRAGPYTDTQYF TGTGCCAGCTCACCACGGGCGGGACCCTACACAGATACGCAGTATTTT
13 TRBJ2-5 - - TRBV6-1 CASRESGAVTQYF TGTGCCAGCAGAGAAAGTGGCGCTGTGACCCAGTACTTC
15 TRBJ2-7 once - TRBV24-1 CATSELGSTSYEQYF TGTGCCACCAGTGAGTTGGGAAGCACCTCTTACGAGCAGTACTTC
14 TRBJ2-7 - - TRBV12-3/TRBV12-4 CASSFRDPGHEQYF TGTGCCAGCAGCTTCCGGGACCCCGGGCACGAGCAGTACTTC
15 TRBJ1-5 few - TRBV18 CASSSQRTDNQPQHF TGTGCCAGCTCATCCCAGAGGACAGATAATCAGCCCCAGCATTTT
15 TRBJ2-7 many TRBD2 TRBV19 CASTRTSGSPYEQYF TGTGCCAGTACTCGGACCAGCGGGAGCCCGTACGAGCAGTACTTC
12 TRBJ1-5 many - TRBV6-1 CASSEVDQPQHF TGTGCCAGCAGTGAAGTGGACCAGCCCCAGCATTTT